This T cell receptor beta chain was recorded in a study of a mutant IDH1 vaccine in newly diagnosed glioma. Background on the study: Onset of vaccination occurred 4-6 weeks following radiotherapy alone, or with temozolomide cycles.

Sample time point: week 35, safety follow-up. A single vaccine dose contained 300 ug of mutant IDH1 20-mer peptide, and topical imiquimod was used with it. Trimming at V came to 1 base and at J to 5 bases, leaving 6 bases not matched to a gene. Germline V gene lookup returns CDR1 SEHNR and CDR2 FQNEAQ (reference sequence). There are 15 residues in the CDR3. Of note for this clone: Its antigen remains unknown.

Here immunoSEQ multiplex PCR was the method, and the copy in TCRdb shows in-frame clones only, minus some. The sample contains tens of thousands of clones, 80% to 90% of which appear only once. Overall study findings and caveats: Of all patients, around 94% showed vaccine-induced immune responses. Any relationship between pseudoprogression and changes in top peripheral T cell clonotypes seemed absent.

Sequencing was performed on PBMCs, taken from a glioma patient whose treatment included an IDH1 peptide vaccine. This chain links TRBV7-9 with TRBJ1-1; 8 positions agree with TRBD1. The clonotype originates from a man aged 35 to 55 with glioma. The CDR3: CASSLGTGKGTEAFF. CDR3 bases: TGTGCCAGCAGCTTAGGGACAGGGAAAGGGACTGAAGCTTTCTTT.